Listed below are T cell receptor beta chains from one sample, sequenced in a study of response to subunit inactivated influenza vaccine. TCRdb itself ran the RT-PCR reads through MiXCR, one entry per CDR3 protein. The sample carries around 790,000 distinct CDR3 sequences, approximately 22% recorded once. Specimen: PBMCs from blood, collected roughly 5 days after vaccination. The source is a man aged 50 or older who received an inactivated influenza vaccine. The CDR3 runs from the conserved cysteine through the conserved F or W. D genes are given only for firm matches. Not every row has a clone size; where given, it reads once, few, many or a size class.

clone_size	v_call	j_call	d_call	cdr3_aa	cdr3_nt
.	TRBV14	TRBJ2-1	.	CASSPREGLYNEQFF	TGTGCCAGCAGCCCCCGGGAAGGGCTCTACAATGAGCAGTTCTTC
.	TRBV12-5	TRBJ2-7	.	CASGLVDGYEQYF	TGTGCTAGTGGTTTGGTGGACGGCTACGAGCAGTACTTC
.	TRBV29-1	TRBJ2-1	.	CSVVDYNEQFF	TGCAGCGTTGTTGATTACAATGAGCAGTTCTTC
.	TRBV12-3/TRBV12-4	TRBJ2-3	.	CASSQARGQYF	TGTGCCAGCAGTCAGGCCCGCGGGCAGTATTTT
.	TRBV5-1	TRBJ2-2	.	CASSLGLYTGELFF	TGCGCCAGCAGCTTGGGTCTGTACACCGGGGAGCTGTTTTTT
.	TRBV7-2	TRBJ1-6	.	CASSPSGKNSPLHF	TGTGCCAGCAGCCCATCAGGGAAGAATTCACCCCTCCACTTT
.	TRBV7-9	TRBJ2-7	.	CASVRGNSYEQYF	TGTGCCAGTGTTCGAGGCAACTCCTACGAGCAGTACTTC
many	TRBV20-1	TRBJ1-3	.	CSASQGSPGNTIYF	TGCAGTGCTAGCCAGGGGAGCCCTGGAAACACCATATATTTT
.	TRBV19	TRBJ2-7	.	CASSPGQGMVYEQYF	TGTGCCAGTAGTCCGGGGCAGGGCATGGTTTACGAGCAGTACTTC
.	TRBV20-1	TRBJ1-6	.	CSATGSLNSPLHF	TGCAGTGCTACTGGGTCCTTGAATTCACCCCTCCACTTT
.	TRBV5-6	TRBJ1-5	.	CASSSRAGGHQPQHF	TGTGCCAGCAGCTCGAGGGCAGGAGGACATCAGCCCCAGCATTTT
few	TRBV4-2	TRBJ1-6	.	CASSQRGGDSPLHF	TGTGCCAGCAGCCAACGGGGGGGGGATTCACCCCTCCACTTT
.	TRBV5-1	TRBJ2-1	TRBD2	CASSNRAGNNEQFF	TGCGCCAGCAGCAACCGAGCGGGAAACAATGAGCAGTTCTTC
few	TRBV20-1	TRBJ2-1	.	CSAMMRGRRSYNEQFF	TGCAGTGCTATGATGCGGGGGCGACGCTCCTACAATGAGCAGTTCTTC
.	TRBV9	TRBJ2-3	TRBD2	CASTSGAGGPDTQYF	TGTGCCAGCACGTCCGGAGCGGGAGGCCCAGATACGCAGTATTTT
many	TRBV7-3	TRBJ1-6	.	CASSLGYNSPLHF	TGTGCCAGCAGCTTGGGTTACAATTCACCCCTCCACTTT
.	TRBV25-1	TRBJ1-6	TRBD1	CASSEWQGGSPLHF	TGTGCCAGCAGTGAATGGCAGGGGGGTTCACCCCTCCACTTT
few	TRBV6-1	TRBJ1-5	TRBD1	CASGDTGGPNQPQHF	TGTGCCAGCGGAGATACAGGGGGGCCCAATCAGCCCCAGCATTTT
.	TRBV7-2	TRBJ2-4	TRBD1	CASSPMTGNGIQYF	TGTGCCAGCAGCCCGATGACAGGGAACGGCATTCAGTACTTC
.	TRBV28	TRBJ2-1	TRBD2	CASSPVAGVSYNEQFF	TGTGCCAGCAGTCCGGTAGCGGGAGTTTCCTACAATGAGCAGTTCTTC
.	TRBV14	TRBJ2-7	.	CASSHRDPGNDIYEQYF	TGTGCCAGCAGCCACCGGGACCCCGGCAATGATATCTACGAGCAGTACTTC
.	TRBV5-6	TRBJ2-7	.	CASSSLRGRDEQYF	TGTGCCAGCAGCTCCCTTCGGGGGCGGGACGAGCAGTACTTC
.	TRBV29-1	TRBJ2-3	TRBD2	CSATEGLAGGKYTDTQYF	TGCAGCGCCACAGAGGGACTAGCGGGGGGGAAATACACAGATACGCAGTATTTT
.	TRBV5-1	TRBJ2-3	TRBD1	CASILGTGGFGDTQYF	TGCGCCAGCATCCTGGGGACAGGGGGCTTTGGAGATACGCAGTATTTT
.	TRBV20-1	TRBJ1-2	TRBD1	CSARKGTGGSGYTF	TGCAGTGCTAGAAAGGGGACAGGGGGCTCTGGCTACACCTTC
.	TRBV29-1	TRBJ2-2	.	CSAERGANTGELFF	TGCAGCGCCGAAAGGGGCGCGAACACCGGGGAGCTGTTTTTT
few	TRBV5-1	TRBJ2-7	TRBD2	CASSFVGGAVYEQYF	TGCGCCAGCAGCTTTGTCGGGGGGGCGGTATACGAGCAGTACTTC
few	TRBV7-9	TRBJ2-7	.	CASSLDGLYEQYF	TGTGCCAGCAGCCTGGACGGTCTCTACGAGCAGTACTTC
.	TRBV13	TRBJ2-3	TRBD2	CAISRELYSGGSSTDTQYF	TGTGCCATCAGTCGAGAACTGTATAGCGGGGGATCTAGCACAGATACGCAGTATTTT
many	TRBV9	TRBJ2-1	TRBD2	CASSVDPGLAGEQFF	TGTGCCAGCAGCGTAGACCCGGGACTAGCGGGGGAGCAGTTCTTC
.	TRBV7-9	TRBJ1-3	.	CASSLVRGGSSGNTIYF	TGTGCCAGCAGCTTAGTTCGAGGCGGCAGCTCTGGAAACACCATATATTTT
.	TRBV12-5	TRBJ2-1	TRBD2	CASGLASIAGGKNEQFF	TGTGCTAGTGGTTTGGCTTCTATAGCGGGAGGAAAGAATGAGCAGTTCTTC
.	TRBV20-1	TRBJ2-3	TRBD1	CSARKTGGTGTQYF	TGCAGTGCTAGAAAGACAGGGGGCACAGGTACGCAGTATTTT
.	TRBV4-1	TRBJ2-5	.	CASSQAPNTQETQYF	TGCGCCAGCAGCCAAGCACCGAACACCCAAGAGACCCAGTACTTC
.	TRBV7-9	TRBJ1-2	.	CASTNTGIYGYTF	TGTGCCAGCACCAACACGGGGATTTATGGCTACACCTTC
.	TRBV7-2	TRBJ2-5	.	CASSLLGGLGETQYF	TGTGCCAGCAGCTTACTAGGGGGGCTAGGAGAGACCCAGTACTTC
many	TRBV10-2	TRBJ1-2	.	CASTTSPANYGYTF	TGCGCCAGCACAACATCTCCGGCCAACTATGGCTACACCTTC
.	TRBV28	TRBJ1-4	.	CASQEQGRKLFF	TGTGCCAGCCAAGAACAGGGCAGGAAACTGTTTTTT
.	TRBV30	TRBJ2-7	.	CAWSHRLSYEQYF	TGTGCCTGGAGTCACCGGCTCTCCTACGAGCAGTACTTC
.	TRBV6-1	TRBJ2-3	TRBD2	CASSASGNTDTQYF	TGTGCCAGCAGTGCTAGCGGGAACACAGATACGCAGTATTTT
.	TRBV20-1	TRBJ2-1	.	CSARGHFLSSYNEQFF	TGCAGTGCTAGAGGCCACTTCCTGAGCTCCTACAATGAGCAGTTCTTC
.	TRBV5-1	TRBJ2-7	.	CASTYSLGMSSYEQYF	TGCGCCAGCACCTATTCGTTGGGGATGAGCTCCTACGAGCAGTACTTC
.	TRBV2	TRBJ1-2	.	CASSEGPGGDVYGYTF	TGTGCCAGCAGTGAAGGTCCCGGGGGCGACGTCTATGGCTACACCTTC
.	TRBV7-8	TRBJ2-7	.	CASSSSVGYEQYF	TGTGCCAGCAGCTCTAGCGTTGGCTACGAGCAGTACTTC
few	TRBV7-6	TRBJ1-5	.	CASSRHRGGQPQHF	TGTGCCAGCAGCCGACATAGGGGGGGTCAGCCCCAGCATTTT
.	TRBV20-1	TRBJ2-7	.	CSAGLDSYEQYF	TGCAGTGCGGGACTCGACTCCTACGAGCAGTACTTC
.	TRBV28	TRBJ1-1	TRBD1	CASSLLSRGLMNTEAFF	TGTGCCAGCAGTTTACTTTCCAGGGGGCTTATGAACACTGAAGCTTTCTTT
few	TRBV12-3/TRBV12-4	TRBJ1-4	.	CASSRPRFRRRELFF	TGTGCCAGCAGTAGACCCCGTTTTCGGAGAAGGGAACTGTTTTTT